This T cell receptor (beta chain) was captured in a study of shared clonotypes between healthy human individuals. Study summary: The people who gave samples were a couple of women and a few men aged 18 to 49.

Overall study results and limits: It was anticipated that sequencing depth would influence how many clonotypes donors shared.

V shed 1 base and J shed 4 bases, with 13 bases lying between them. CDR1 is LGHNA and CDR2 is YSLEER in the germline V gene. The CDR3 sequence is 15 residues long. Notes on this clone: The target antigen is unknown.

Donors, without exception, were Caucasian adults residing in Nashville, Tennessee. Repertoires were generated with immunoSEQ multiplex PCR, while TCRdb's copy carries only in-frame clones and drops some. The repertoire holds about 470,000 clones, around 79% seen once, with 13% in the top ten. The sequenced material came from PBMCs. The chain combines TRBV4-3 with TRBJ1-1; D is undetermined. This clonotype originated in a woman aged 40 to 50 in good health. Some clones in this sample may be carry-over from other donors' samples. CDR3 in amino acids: CASSQVAGPGTEAFF. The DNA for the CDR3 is TGCGCCAGCAGCCAAGTCGCGGGCCCGGGCACTGAAGCTTTCTTT.